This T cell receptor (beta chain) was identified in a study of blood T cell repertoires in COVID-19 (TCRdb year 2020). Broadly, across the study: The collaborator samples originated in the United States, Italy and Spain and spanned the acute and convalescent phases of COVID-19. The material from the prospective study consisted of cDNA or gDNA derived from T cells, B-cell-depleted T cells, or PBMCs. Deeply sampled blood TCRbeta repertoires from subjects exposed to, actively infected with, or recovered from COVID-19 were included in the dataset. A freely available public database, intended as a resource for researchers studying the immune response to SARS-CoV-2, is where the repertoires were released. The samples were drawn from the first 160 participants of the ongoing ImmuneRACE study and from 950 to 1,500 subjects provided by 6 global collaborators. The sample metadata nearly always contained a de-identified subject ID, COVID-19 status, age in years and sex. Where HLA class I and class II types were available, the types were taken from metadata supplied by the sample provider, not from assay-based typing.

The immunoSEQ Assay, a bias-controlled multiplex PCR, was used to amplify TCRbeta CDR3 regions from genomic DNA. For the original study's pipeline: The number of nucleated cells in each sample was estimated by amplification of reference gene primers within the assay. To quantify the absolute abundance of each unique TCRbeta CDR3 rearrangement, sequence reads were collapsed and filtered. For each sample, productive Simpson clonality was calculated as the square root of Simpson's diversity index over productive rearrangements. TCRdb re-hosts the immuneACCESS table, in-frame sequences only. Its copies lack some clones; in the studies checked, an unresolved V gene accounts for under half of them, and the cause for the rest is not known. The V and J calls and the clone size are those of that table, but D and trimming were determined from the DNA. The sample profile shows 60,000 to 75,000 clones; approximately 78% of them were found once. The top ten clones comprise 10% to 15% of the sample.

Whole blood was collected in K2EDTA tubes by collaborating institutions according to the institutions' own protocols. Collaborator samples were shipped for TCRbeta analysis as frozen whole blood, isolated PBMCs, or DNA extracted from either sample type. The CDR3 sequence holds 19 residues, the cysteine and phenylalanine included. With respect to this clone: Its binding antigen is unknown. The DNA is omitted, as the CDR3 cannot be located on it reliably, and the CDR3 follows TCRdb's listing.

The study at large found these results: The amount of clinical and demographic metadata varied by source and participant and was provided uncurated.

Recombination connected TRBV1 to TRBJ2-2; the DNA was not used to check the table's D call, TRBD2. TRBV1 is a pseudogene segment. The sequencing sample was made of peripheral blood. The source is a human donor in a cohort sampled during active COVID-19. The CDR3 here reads CTSSQGVRVAGGNTGELFF.